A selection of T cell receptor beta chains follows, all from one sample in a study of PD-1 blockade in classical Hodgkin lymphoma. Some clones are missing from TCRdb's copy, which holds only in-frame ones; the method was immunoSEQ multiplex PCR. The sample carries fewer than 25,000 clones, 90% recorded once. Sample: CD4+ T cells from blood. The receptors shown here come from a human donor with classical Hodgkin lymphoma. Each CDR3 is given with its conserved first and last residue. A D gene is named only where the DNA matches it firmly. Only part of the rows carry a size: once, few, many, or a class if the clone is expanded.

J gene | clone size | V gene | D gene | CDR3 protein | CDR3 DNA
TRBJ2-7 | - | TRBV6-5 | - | CASGSYEQYF | TGTGCCAGCGGCTCCTACGAGCAGTACTTC
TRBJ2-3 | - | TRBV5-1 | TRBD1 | CATKTGGASNTQYF | TGCGCCACTAAGACAGGGGGCGCGTCTAATACGCAGTATTTT
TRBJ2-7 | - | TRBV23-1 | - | CASSQSARYYEQYF | TGCGCCAGCAGTCAATCGGCGAGATACTACGAGCAGTACTTC
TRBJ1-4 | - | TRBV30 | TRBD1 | CAWSQGVREKLFF | TGTGCCTGGAGTCAGGGGGTTCGAGAAAAACTGTTTTTT
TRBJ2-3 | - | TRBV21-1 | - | CASSKAMLAGSTDTQYF | TGTGCCAGCAGCAAAGCAATGCTAGCGGGGAGCACAGATACGCAGTATTTT
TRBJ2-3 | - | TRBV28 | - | CASLGGGTDTQYF | TGTGCCAGCCTAGGAGGTGGCACAGATACGCAGTATTTT
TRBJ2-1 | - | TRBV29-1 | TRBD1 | CSVEAQTGVNEQFF | TGCAGCGTTGAAGCCCAGACAGGGGTTAATGAGCAGTTCTTC
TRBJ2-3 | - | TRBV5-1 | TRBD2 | CASSLEVGGTDTQYF | TGCGCCAGCAGCTTGGAAGTGGGAGGGACGGATACGCAGTATTTT
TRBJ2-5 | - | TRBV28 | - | CASSLQGRKQETQYF | TGTGCCAGCAGTTTACAGGGACGGAAGCAAGAGACCCAGTACTTC
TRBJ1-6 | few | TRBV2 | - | CASSITGYSGPLHF | TGTGCCAGCAGTATTACAGGGTATTCTGGACCCCTCCACTTT
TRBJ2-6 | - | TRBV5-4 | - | CASSLGRSSGANVLTF | TGTGCCAGCAGCTTGGGCCGGAGCTCTGGGGCCAACGTCCTGACTTTC